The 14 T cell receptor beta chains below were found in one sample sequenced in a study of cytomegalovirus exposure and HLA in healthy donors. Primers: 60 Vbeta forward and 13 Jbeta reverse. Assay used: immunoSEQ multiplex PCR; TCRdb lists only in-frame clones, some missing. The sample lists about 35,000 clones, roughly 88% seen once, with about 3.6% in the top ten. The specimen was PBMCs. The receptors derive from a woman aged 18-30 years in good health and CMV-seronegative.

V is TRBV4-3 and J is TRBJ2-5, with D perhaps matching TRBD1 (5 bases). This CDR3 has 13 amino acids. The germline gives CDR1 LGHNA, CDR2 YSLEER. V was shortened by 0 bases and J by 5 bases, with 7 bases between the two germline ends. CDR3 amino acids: CASSQDAGETQYF. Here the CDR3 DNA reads TGCGCCAGCAGCCAAGACGCAGGGGAGACCCAGTACTTC.

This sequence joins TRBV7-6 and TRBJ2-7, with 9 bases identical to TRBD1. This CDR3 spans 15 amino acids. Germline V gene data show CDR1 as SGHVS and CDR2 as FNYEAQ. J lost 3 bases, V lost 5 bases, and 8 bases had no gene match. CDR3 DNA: TGTGCCAGCAGCCCTGGACAGGGGCCCCACTACGAGCAGTACTTC. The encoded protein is CASSPGQGPHYEQYF.

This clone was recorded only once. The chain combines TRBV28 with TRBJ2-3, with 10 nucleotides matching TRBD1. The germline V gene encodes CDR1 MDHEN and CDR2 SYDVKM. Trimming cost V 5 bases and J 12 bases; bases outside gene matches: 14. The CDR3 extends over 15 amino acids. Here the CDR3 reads CASSLTPGQGSLQYF. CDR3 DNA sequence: TGTGCCAGCAGTCTTACACCGGGACAGGGGTCCCTCCAGTATTTT.

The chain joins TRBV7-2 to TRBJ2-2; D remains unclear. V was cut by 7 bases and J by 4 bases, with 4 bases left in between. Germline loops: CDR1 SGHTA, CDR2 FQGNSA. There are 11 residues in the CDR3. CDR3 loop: CASILTGELFF. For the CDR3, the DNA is TGTGCCAGCATCCTCACCGGGGAGCTGTTTTTT.

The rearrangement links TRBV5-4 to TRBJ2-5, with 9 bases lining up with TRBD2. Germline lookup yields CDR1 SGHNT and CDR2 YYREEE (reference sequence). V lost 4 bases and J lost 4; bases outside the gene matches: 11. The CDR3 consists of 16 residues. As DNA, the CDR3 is TGTGCCAGCAGCCTAACCATAGCGGGAGTAGCAGAGACCCAGTACTTC. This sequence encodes CASSLTIAGVAETQYF.

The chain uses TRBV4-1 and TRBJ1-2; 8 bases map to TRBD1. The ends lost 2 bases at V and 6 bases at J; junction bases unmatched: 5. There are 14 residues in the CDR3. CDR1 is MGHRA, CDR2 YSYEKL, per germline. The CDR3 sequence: CASSQPTGVHGYTF. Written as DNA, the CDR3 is TGCGCCAGCAGCCAACCGACAGGGGTTCATGGCTACACCTTC.

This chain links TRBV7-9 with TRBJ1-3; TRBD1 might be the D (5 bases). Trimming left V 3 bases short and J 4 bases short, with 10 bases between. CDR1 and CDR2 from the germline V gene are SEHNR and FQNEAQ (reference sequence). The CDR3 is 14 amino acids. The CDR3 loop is CASSLEGTGNTIYF. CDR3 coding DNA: TGTGCCAGCAGCTTGGAGGGGACCGGAAACACCATATATTTT.

CDR3 in amino acids: CASGDSPSGNGYTF. For the CDR3, the DNA is TGTGCCAGCGGAGACAGCCCAAGTGGTAATGGCTACACCTTC. The V gene is TRBV6-6, the J gene TRBJ1-2; D is possibly TRBD1 (5 bases). Germline V gives CDR1 MNHNY, CDR2 SVGAGI (reference sequence). V gave up 8 bases and J gave up 6 bases, with 19 bases separating them. The CDR3 sequence is 14 residues long.

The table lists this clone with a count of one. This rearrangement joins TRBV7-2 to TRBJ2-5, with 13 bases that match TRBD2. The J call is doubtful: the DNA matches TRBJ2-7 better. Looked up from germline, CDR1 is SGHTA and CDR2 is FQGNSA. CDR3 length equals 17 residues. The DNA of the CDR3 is TGTGCCAGCAGCTTAGCCTGGACTAGCGGGGGCTCCTACGAGCAGTACTTC. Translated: CASSLAWTSGGSYEQYF.

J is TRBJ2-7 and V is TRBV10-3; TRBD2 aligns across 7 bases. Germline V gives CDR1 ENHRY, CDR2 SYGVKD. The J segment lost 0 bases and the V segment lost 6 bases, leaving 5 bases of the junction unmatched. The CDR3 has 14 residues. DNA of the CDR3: TGTGCCATCAGCGGACTAGTCCCCTCCTACGAGCAGTACTTC. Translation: CAISGLVPSYEQYF.

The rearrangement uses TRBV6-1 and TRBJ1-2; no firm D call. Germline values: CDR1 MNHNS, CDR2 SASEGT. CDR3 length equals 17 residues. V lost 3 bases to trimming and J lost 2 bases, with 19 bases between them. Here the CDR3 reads CASSEEDPLDENYGYTF. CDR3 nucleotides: TGTGCCAGCAGTGAGGAGGACCCCTTAGATGAGAACTATGGCTACACCTTC.

DNA of the CDR3: TGTGCCAGCAGCGGACAGGGTTTGAACACTGAAGCTTTCTTT. Its translation: CASSGQGLNTEAFF. The rearrangement joins TRBV9 to TRBJ1-1; 7 positions agree with TRBD1. The germline V gene has CDR1 SGDLS and CDR2 YYNGEE. This CDR3 is 14 amino acids long. V lost 3 bases, J lost 0 bases, and 2 bases stayed unmatched.

CDR3 region: CASRGGLEQYF. The DNA of the CDR3 is TGTGCCAGCAGAGGAGGGTTAGAGCAGTACTTC. V gene TRBV2 combines with J gene TRBJ2-7; maybe TRBD2 (6 bases). Germline CDR1 is SNHLY and CDR2 is FYNNEI. Trimming left V 6 bases short and J 7 bases short, with 10 bases between. The CDR3 runs to 11 residues.

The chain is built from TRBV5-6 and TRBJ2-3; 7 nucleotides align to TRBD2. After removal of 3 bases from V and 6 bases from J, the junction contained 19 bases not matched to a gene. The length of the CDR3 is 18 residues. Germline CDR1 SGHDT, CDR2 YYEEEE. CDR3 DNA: TGTGCCAGCAGCTCGGGAGACTTCGGGGGGACCGCTGCGGATACGCAGTATTTT. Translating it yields CASSSGDFGGTAADTQYF. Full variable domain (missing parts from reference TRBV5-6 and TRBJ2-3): DAGVTQSPTHLIKTRGQQVTLRCSPKSGHDTVSWYQQALGQGPQFIFQYYEEEERQRGNFPDRFSGHQFPNYSSELNVNALLLGDSALYLCASSSGDFGGTAADTQYFGPGTRLTVL.